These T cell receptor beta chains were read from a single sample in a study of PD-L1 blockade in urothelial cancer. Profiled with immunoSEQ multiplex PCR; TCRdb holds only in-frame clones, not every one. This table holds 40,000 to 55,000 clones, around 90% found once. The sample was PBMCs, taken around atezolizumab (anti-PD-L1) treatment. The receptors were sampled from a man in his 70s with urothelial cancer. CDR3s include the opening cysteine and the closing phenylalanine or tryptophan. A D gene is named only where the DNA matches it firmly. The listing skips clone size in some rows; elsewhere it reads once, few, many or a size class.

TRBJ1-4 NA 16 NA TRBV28 CASSFSDSSRSRKLFF TGTGCCAGCAGTTTTTCGGACAGTTCGAGGTCGCGAAAACTGTTTTTT
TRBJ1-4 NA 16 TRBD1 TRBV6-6 CASSSRNRGGDEKLFF TGTGCCAGCAGTTCCCGAAACAGGGGGGGGGATGAAAAACTGTTTTTT
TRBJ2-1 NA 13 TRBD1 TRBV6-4 CASRGQGAVEQFF TGTGCCAGCAGAGGACAGGGGGCAGTTGAGCAGTTCTTC
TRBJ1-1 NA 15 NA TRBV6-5 CASSYSRTAAFEAFF TGTGCCAGCAGTTACTCTAGGACAGCGGCTTTTGAAGCTTTCTTT
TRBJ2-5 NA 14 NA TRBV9 CASSVVPDQETQYF TGTGCCAGCAGCGTAGTTCCCGACCAAGAGACCCAGTACTTC
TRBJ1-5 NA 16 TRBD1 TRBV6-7 CASSTCTGGTPQPQHF TGTGCCAGCAGTACATGTACAGGGGGCACGCCCCAGCCCCAGCATTTT
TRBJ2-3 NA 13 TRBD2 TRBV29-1 CSVASGSIDTQYF TGCAGCGTTGCTAGCGGGAGTATAGATACGCAGTATTTT
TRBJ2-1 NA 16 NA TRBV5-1 CASSLAPGSSYNEQFF TGCGCCAGCAGCTTGGCCCCTGGGAGCTCCTACAATGAGCAGTTCTTC
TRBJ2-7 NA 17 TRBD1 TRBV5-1 CASSRTGGGPTSYEQYF TGCGCCAGCAGCAGAACAGGGGGCGGCCCTACCTCCTACGAGCAGTACTTC
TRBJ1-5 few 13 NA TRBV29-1 CSVADGGNQPQHF TGCAGCGTGGCGGACGGGGGCAATCAGCCCCAGCATTTT
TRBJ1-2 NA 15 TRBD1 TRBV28 CASSFPTGPNYGYTF TGTGCCAGCAGTTTCCCGACAGGGCCTAACTATGGCTACACCTTC
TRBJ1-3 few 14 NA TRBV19 CASTGLGSGNTIYF TGTGCCAGTACGGGTTTAGGTTCTGGAAACACCATATATTTT
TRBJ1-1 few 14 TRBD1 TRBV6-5 CASSSGQVRTEAFF TGTGCCAGCAGTTCGGGACAGGTCAGGACCGAAGCTTTCTTT
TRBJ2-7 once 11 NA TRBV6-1 CASRRDYEQYF TGTGCCAGCAGGCGGGACTACGAGCAGTACTTC
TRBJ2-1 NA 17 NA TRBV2 CASSGEVLWTSYNEQFF TGTGCCAGCAGTGGGGAGGTGCTTTGGACTTCCTACAATGAGCAGTTCTTC
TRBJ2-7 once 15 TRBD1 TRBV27 CASSSPGQGSYEQYF TGTGCCAGCAGTTCTCCGGGACAGGGATCCTACGAGCAGTACTTC
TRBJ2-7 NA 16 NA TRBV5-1 CASSLRTRVYGLEQYF TGCGCCAGCAGCTTAAGGACCAGGGTTTATGGCCTCGAGCAGTACTTC